The 32 T cell receptor beta chains reported below all come from one sample, sequenced in a study of blood T cell repertoires in COVID-19. Clones were read by immunoSEQ multiplex PCR, and TCRdb kept only the in-frame ones, dropping some. Of about 130,000 clones listed, less than 90% are singletons. The sequenced sample was PBMCs or T cells enriched from blood (not recorded which). The receptors derive from a woman aged 50 to 65 who had recovered from COVID-19.

The chain is built from TRBV10-3 and TRBJ1-2; a weak D match, TRBD1 (6 bases). This CDR3 comprises 16 residues. With 2 bases removed from V and 6 bases from J, the gap between germline ends came to 19 bases. Germline V gene data show CDR1 as ENHRY and CDR2 as SYGVKD. CDR3 region: CAISEHPRTAKDGYTF. The DNA of the CDR3 is TGTGCCATCAGTGAGCATCCCCGGACAGCCAAGGATGGCTACACCTTC.

This chain uses TRBV30 with TRBJ1-6, with no clear D. Germline-derived CDR1 and CDR2 are GTSNPN and SVGIG (reference sequence). The V end lost 2 bases, the J end lost 4 bases, and 12 bases lay between the germline ends. The CDR3 is 15 amino acids. CDR3 amino acids: CAWSPPETYNSPLHF. CDR3 nucleotides: TGTGCCTGGAGTCCGCCTGAAACTTATAATTCACCCCTCCACTTT.

The chain is built from TRBV24-1 and TRBJ2-7, with 11 positions matching TRBD2. The CDR3 has 20 amino acids. Per germline, CDR1 KGHDR and CDR2 SFDVKD. J lost 0 bases, V lost 0 bases, and 12 bases had no gene match. This CDR3 is CATSDLDEELAGDSSYEQYF. Here the CDR3 DNA reads TGTGCCACCAGTGATTTGGACGAGGAACTAGCGGGGGATAGCTCCTACGAGCAGTACTTC.

The chain employs TRBV9 and TRBJ1-2; D not resolved. This CDR3 has 15 residues. CDR1 is SGDLS and CDR2 is YYNGEE in the germline V gene. V was shortened by 0 bases and J by 4 bases, with 13 bases between the two germline ends. The CDR3 loop reads CASSVDGRNPYGYTF. The DNA for the CDR3 is TGTGCCAGCAGCGTAGATGGCAGGAACCCCTATGGCTACACCTTC.

This clone was counted a few times. The gene calls are TRBV16 and TRBJ1-1; D not certain. V gave up 3 bases and J gave up 7 bases, with 6 bases separating them. Germline V gene lookup returns CDR1 KGHSY and CDR2 FQNENV. The CDR3 sequence is 11 residues long. The CDR3 reads CASSQSNEAFF. In nucleotides, the CDR3 is TGTGCCAGCAGCCAGTCTAATGAAGCTTTCTTT.

This chain joins TRBV5-1 and TRBJ1-1, with 7 bases matching TRBD1. CDR3 length equals 12 residues. The V gene end was trimmed by 2 bases and the J gene end by 10 bases; junction bases not matched to a gene: 5. Germline V gene data show CDR1 as SGHRS and CDR2 as YFSETQ. The chain's CDR3 is CASSFDREAAFF. As DNA, the CDR3 is TGCGCCAGCAGCTTCGACAGGGAGGCAGCTTTCTTT. Filled out from reference TRBV5-1 and TRBJ1-1, the complete variable domain reads KAGVTQTPRYLIKTRGQQVTLSCSPISGHRSVSWYQQTPGQGLQFLFEYFSETQRNKGNFPGRFSGRQFSNSRSEMNVSTLELGDSALYLCASSFDREAAFFGQGTRLTVV.

The chain couples TRBV19 to TRBJ2-4; 10 bases align to TRBD1. J gave up 1 base and V 0 bases, and 6 bases lay outside the gene matches. This CDR3 is 18 amino acids long. Per germline, CDR1 LNHDA and CDR2 SQIVND (reference sequence). CDR3 in amino acids: CASSIDPDRGLAKNIQYF. The CDR3 DNA reads TGTGCCAGTAGTATAGATCCGGACAGGGGGTTGGCCAAAAACATTCAGTACTTC.

This rearrangement joins TRBV14 to TRBJ1-4; possible D gene TRBD1, 5 bases. Trimming stripped 1 base from V and 0 bases from J, with 12 bases between. Germline-derived CDR1 and CDR2 are SGHDN and FVKESK. The CDR3 is made up of 17 amino acids. CDR3 sequence reads: CASSQVYRTSTNEKLFF. CDR3 nucleotide sequence: TGTGCCAGCAGCCAAGTGTATAGGACATCAACTAATGAAAAACTGTTTTTT. Full variable domain (rest looked up from reference TRBV14 and TRBJ1-4): EAGVTQFPSHSVIEKGQTVTLRCDPISGHDNLYWYRRVMGKEIKFLLHFVKESKQDESGMPNNRFLAERTGGTYSTLKVQPAELEDSGVYFCASSQVYRTSTNEKLFFGSGTQLSVL.

The chain links TRBV2 to TRBJ2-3; possibly TRBD1 for D (5 bases). Germline V lookup: CDR1 SNHLY, CDR2 FYNNEI. V was clipped by 3 bases and J by 2 bases, with 18 bases between them. The CDR3 contains 17 residues. The CDR3 here is CASSEAQGFSATDTQYF. CDR3 DNA: TGTGCCAGCAGTGAGGCCCAGGGCTTTTCTGCCACAGATACGCAGTATTTT.

The gene calls are TRBV4-3 and TRBJ1-2; tentative D call: TRBD1 (5 bases). The CDR3 is 14 amino acids. Germline lookup yields CDR1 LGHNA and CDR2 YSLEER. Deletions cut 1 base from V and 4 bases from J, with 10 bases between. CDR3 residues: CASSQVGGVYGYTF. The DNA of the CDR3 is TGCGCCAGCAGCCAAGTAGGAGGGGTCTATGGCTACACCTTC.

The V and J genes are TRBV5-1 and TRBJ1-3, with 9 bases lining up with TRBD1. Trimming cost V 4 bases and J 1 base; bases outside gene matches: 0. The CDR3 is made up of 14 amino acids. Germline CDR1 reads SGHRS; CDR2 reads YFSETQ. The CDR3 sequence: CASSDRGSGNTIYF. The CDR3 nucleotides are TGCGCCAGCAGCGACAGGGGGTCTGGAAACACCATATATTTT. Filled out from reference TRBV5-1 and TRBJ1-3, the complete variable domain reads KAGVTQTPRYLIKTRGQQVTLSCSPISGHRSVSWYQQTPGQGLQFLFEYFSETQRNKGNFPGRFSGRQFSNSRSEMNVSTLELGDSALYLCASSDRGSGNTIYFGEGSWLTVV.

The rearrangement links TRBV19 to TRBJ1-5; TRBD1 matches at 10 bases. CDR1 and CDR2 from the germline V gene are LNHDA and SQIVND (reference sequence). The CDR3 totals 15 residues. V trimming: 3 bases; J trimming: 6 bases; junction bases outside the gene matches: 5. CDR3 nucleotide sequence: TGTGCCAGTAGTATTTGGACAGGGGGAGGTCAGCCCCAGCATTTT. Its protein is CASSIWTGGGQPQHF.

The chain combines TRBV7-6 with TRBJ2-4; D remains ambiguous. The CDR3 spans 19 residues. Germline loops: CDR1 SGHVS, CDR2 FNYEAQ. The ends were cut back, 2 bases at V and 0 bases at J, with 20 bases in the middle. The chain's CDR3 is CASSLYAASYYLAKNIQYF. Here the CDR3 DNA reads TGTGCCAGCAGCTTATACGCGGCGTCCTACTATCTAGCCAAAAACATTCAGTACTTC.

In its sample, this clone was seen once. This sequence joins TRBV6-5 and TRBJ1-1, with TRBD1 identical over 8 bases. V trimming: 11 bases; J trimming: 4 bases; junction bases outside the gene matches: 3. The length of the CDR3 is 11 residues. CDR1 and CDR2 from the germline V gene are MNHEY and SVGAGI. The chain's CDR3 is CAGDRGTEAFF. CDR3 DNA: TGTGCCGGAGACAGGGGCACTGAAGCTTTCTTT.

This clone was seen once. V gene TRBV19 combines with J gene TRBJ1-1, with D tentatively TRBD1 (6 bases). Germline CDR1 is LNHDA and CDR2 is SQIVND (reference sequence). V was pared by 5 bases and J by 1 base, with 11 bases between. This CDR3 has 14 residues. CDR3 in DNA: TGTGCCAGTAGTCCGTCGGACAGGAACACTGAAGCTTTCTTT. It encodes CASSPSDRNTEAFF. The whole variable domain, filled in from reference TRBV19 and TRBJ1-1, reads DGGITQSPKYLFRKEGQNVTLSCEQNLNHDAMYWYRQDPGQGLRLIYYSQIVNDFQKGDIAEGYSVSREKKESFPLTVTSAQKNPTAFYLCASSPSDRNTEAFFGQGTRLTVV.

The rearrangement joins TRBV9 to TRBJ2-3, with 7 bases aligning to TRBD2. J lost 4 bases, V lost 4 bases, and 9 bases had no gene match. Germline values: CDR1 SGDLS, CDR2 YYNGEE. This CDR3 spans 15 amino acids. The CDR3 DNA is TGTGCCAGCAGCCAAGGCACTAGCGAGGCAGATACGCAGTATTTT. It is translated as CASSQGTSEADTQYF.

This chain uses TRBV4-1 with TRBJ2-1; D is undetermined. CDR1 and CDR2 from the germline V gene are MGHRA and YSYEKL. V was trimmed by 2 bases and J by 11 bases, leaving 10 bases between them. The CDR3 is 12 residues long. CDR3 loop: CASSQTPEKQFF. CDR3 nucleotide sequence: TGCGCCAGCAGCCAAACTCCCGAGAAGCAGTTCTTC.

This chain links TRBV29-1 with TRBJ1-2, with D unresolved. There are 12 residues in the CDR3. The ends were cut back, 7 bases at V and 1 base at J, with 10 bases in the middle. Per the germline V gene, CDR1 is SQVTM and CDR2 is ANQGSEA. The chain's CDR3 is CSALKDNYGYTF. CDR3 sequence (DNA): TGCAGCGCACTGAAAGATAACTATGGCTACACCTTC.

Only one count was recorded for this clone. J is TRBJ1-5 and V is TRBV19; 10 bases are a match to TRBD1. The CDR3 spans 15 residues. The germline CDR1 and CDR2 sequences are LNHDA and SQIVND (reference sequence). V was pared by 5 bases and J by 2 bases, with 3 bases of the junction left unmatched. CDR3 sequence (DNA): TGTGCCAGTAGTCGGGACAGGGGTGGCAATCAGCCCCAGCATTTT. Encoded protein: CASSRDRGGNQPQHF.

The rearrangement joins TRBV19 to TRBJ1-2; D perhaps matches TRBD1 (6 bases). Germline assignment: CDR1 LNHDA and CDR2 SQIVND (reference sequence). There are 15 residues in the CDR3. V lost 3 bases to trimming and J lost 4 bases, with 15 bases between them. The CDR3 DNA follows: TGTGCCAGTAGTATTAGTAGGGGCAGGGGCTATGGCTACACCTTC. It yields the protein CASSISRGRGYGYTF.

The chain has TRBV4-1 and TRBJ2-5; TRBD1 agrees at 7 bases. The CDR3 is 13 amino acids. The V gene's germline CDR1 is MGHRA and CDR2 YSYEKL. The ends lost 3 bases at V and 5 bases at J; junction bases unmatched: 3. The CDR3 bases are TGCGCCAGCAGCCAGGGACAGCGGGAGACCCAGTACTTC. As protein: CASSQGQRETQYF.

The chain recombines TRBV2 with TRBJ1-1; 7 nucleotides line up with TRBD1. The CDR3 has 15 amino acids. V gave up 4 bases and J gave up 0 bases; unmatched junction bases: 5. Germline V gene lookup returns CDR1 SNHLY and CDR2 FYNNEI. The CDR3 is CASSGAGGMNTEAFF. DNA of the CDR3: TGTGCCAGCAGTGGGGCAGGGGGGATGAACACTGAAGCTTTCTTT.

The chain couples TRBV18 to TRBJ1-1, with 8 positions matching TRBD1. CDR3 length: 14 residues. Per germline, CDR1 KGHSH and CDR2 LQKENI. The V gene end was trimmed by 8 bases and the J gene end by 1 base; junction bases not matched to a gene: 6. CDR3 sequence: CASRLGTGNTEAFF. The DNA for the CDR3 is TGTGCCAGCCGACTTGGGACAGGGAACACTGAAGCTTTCTTT.

V usage is TRBV19 and J usage is TRBJ1-1; 7 nucleotides line up with TRBD1. The CDR3 loop spans 17 amino acids. The germline gives CDR1 LNHDA, CDR2 SQIVND (reference sequence). V trimming: 3 bases; J trimming: 2 bases; junction bases outside the gene matches: 12. The CDR3 here is CASSIPIGAGGNTEAFF. In DNA, the CDR3 is TGTGCCAGTAGTATTCCAATCGGCGCAGGGGGAAACACTGAAGCTTTCTTT.

This clone came up a few times. This chain uses TRBV29-1 with TRBJ2-5; D gene uncertain. CDR3 length: 14 residues. The V and J ends lost 3 bases and 1 base respectively, with 12 bases between them. CDR1 SQVTM and CDR2 ANQGSEA come from the germline V gene. The CDR3 DNA sequence: TGCAGCGTTGATCCGTCGGCAGGCCAAGAGACCCAGTACTTC. Protein product: CSVDPSAGQETQYF.

This chain joins TRBV9 and TRBJ2-1; D perhaps matches TRBD1 (6 bases). Germline-derived CDR1 and CDR2 are SGDLS and YYNGEE. V lost 4 bases and J 3 bases, leaving 14 bases between the germline ends. This CDR3 region has 15 residues. The CDR3 sequence is CASSFRDTDYNEQFF. The CDR3 bases are TGTGCCAGCAGCTTCCGGGACACGGACTACAATGAGCAGTTCTTC.

This clone was seen a single time. The chain carries TRBV2 and TRBJ2-7, with 9 bases matching TRBD1. The CDR3 extends over 16 amino acids. V lost 4 bases and J lost 3; bases outside the gene matches: 10. The germline CDR1 and CDR2 sequences are SNHLY and FYNNEI. CDR3 region: CASSGATGTGLYEQYF. CDR3 DNA: TGTGCCAGCAGTGGAGCAACCGGGACAGGGCTCTACGAGCAGTACTTC.

This clone has only one observation. The chain joins TRBV19 to TRBJ1-1, with a possible D match to TRBD1 (5 bases). From germline, CDR1 is LNHDA and CDR2 SQIVND (reference sequence). The V and J ends lost 6 bases and 5 bases respectively, with 10 bases between them. CDR3 length: 12 residues. The CDR3 DNA reads TGTGCCAGTAGCCAGGGAAAGACTGAAGCTTTCTTT. Translating gives CASSQGKTEAFF.

The rearrangement uses TRBV5-1 and TRBJ1-4, with D perhaps TRBD1 (6 bases). CDR3 size: 16 residues. CDR1 and CDR2 (germline): SGHRS, YFSETQ. V was pared by 3 bases and J by 3 bases, with 15 bases between. The CDR3 sequence is CASSSGRTVSNEKLFF. CDR3 nucleotide sequence: TGCGCCAGCAGCTCAGGAAGGACAGTCTCTAATGAAAAACTGTTTTTT.

The genes are TRBV28 and TRBJ1-1; possibly TRBD1 for D (6 bases). V was trimmed by 6 bases and J by 0 bases, leaving 11 bases between them. Per the germline V gene, CDR1 is MDHEN and CDR2 is SYDVKM. The CDR3 totals 14 residues. The DNA for the CDR3 is TGTGCCAGCAGGATCGACAGGATGAACACTGAAGCTTTCTTT. It specifies CASRIDRMNTEAFF.

The chain has TRBV29-1 and TRBJ1-1; the D gene is possibly TRBD1 (6 bases). Germline lookup yields CDR1 SQVTM and CDR2 ANQGSEA. The CDR3 has 12 amino acids. The V and J ends lost 6 bases and 5 bases respectively, with 13 bases between them. CDR3: CSVRGGRTEAFF. CDR3 sequence (DNA): TGCAGCGTAAGGGGGGGGAGGACTGAAGCTTTCTTT. Drawing the rest from reference TRBV29-1 and TRBJ1-1, the complete variable domain is SAVISQKPSRDICQRGTSLTIQCQVDSQVTMMFWYRQQPGQSLTLIATANQGSEATYESGFVIDKFPISRPNLTFSTLTVSNMSPEDSSIYLCSVRGGRTEAFFGQGTRLTVV.

The chain couples TRBV19 to TRBJ1-5; TRBD1 agrees at 10 bases. The V gene's germline CDR1 is LNHDA and CDR2 SQIVND (reference sequence). V was pared by 4 bases and J by 6 bases, with 9 bases of the junction left unmatched. The CDR3 contains 16 residues. CDR3 region: CASSNGQGGTRQPQHF. CDR3 in DNA: TGTGCCAGTAGTAACGGACAGGGGGGCACTCGTCAGCCCCAGCATTTT.